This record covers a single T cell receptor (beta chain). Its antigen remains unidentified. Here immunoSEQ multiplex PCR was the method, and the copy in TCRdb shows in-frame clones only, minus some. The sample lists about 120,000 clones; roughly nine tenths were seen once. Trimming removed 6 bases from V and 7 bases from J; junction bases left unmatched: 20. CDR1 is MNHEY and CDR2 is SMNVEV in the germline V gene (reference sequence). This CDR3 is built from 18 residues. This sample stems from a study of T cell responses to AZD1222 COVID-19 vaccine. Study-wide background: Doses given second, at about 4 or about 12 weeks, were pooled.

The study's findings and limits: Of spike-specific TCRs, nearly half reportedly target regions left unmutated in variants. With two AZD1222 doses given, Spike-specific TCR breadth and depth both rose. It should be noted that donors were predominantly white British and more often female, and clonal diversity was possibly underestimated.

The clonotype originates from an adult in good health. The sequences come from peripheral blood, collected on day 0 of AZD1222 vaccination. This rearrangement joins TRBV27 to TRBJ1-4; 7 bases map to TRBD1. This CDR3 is CASRSTWDRTASSEKLFF. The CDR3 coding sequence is TGTGCCAGCAGGTCGACTTGGGACAGAACAGCTTCGTCTGAAAAACTGTTTTTT.